One sample yielded the 9 T cell receptor beta chains listed below, sequenced in a study of cytomegalovirus exposure and HLA in healthy donors. The PCR employed 60 Vbeta primers together with 13 Jbeta primers. Clones were read by immunoSEQ multiplex PCR, and TCRdb kept only the in-frame ones, dropping some. This sample carries approximately 200,000 clones, roughly four fifths of them seen once, and the ten largest clones take about 1.9%. The sequencing sample was made of PBMCs. Receptors were obtained from a woman aged 18-35 years in good health and CMV-seropositive.

This chain connects TRBV2 to TRBJ2-7; D unresolved. The CDR3 totals 14 residues. V was cut by 6 bases and J by 2 bases, with 14 bases left in between. Germline CDR1 is SNHLY and CDR2 is FYNNEI. The CDR3 DNA follows: TGTGCCAGCAGCTATATAACAGAAACCTACGAGCAGTACTTC. Translating gives CASSYITETYEQYF.

The rearrangement uses TRBV7-9 and TRBJ2-4, with D maybe TRBD2 (6 bases). CDR1 and CDR2 (germline): SEHNR, FQNEAQ (reference sequence). Deletions cut 6 bases from V and 8 bases from J, with 20 bases between. The CDR3 totals 15 residues. The CDR3 loop reads CASSYYGRGGDIQYF. CDR3 in DNA: TGTGCCAGCAGTTACTACGGGCGCGGAGGGGACATTCAGTACTTC.

V gene TRBV10-3 combines with J gene TRBJ2-5, with a possible D match to TRBD1 (7 bases). CDR3 length: 14 amino acids. Germline values: CDR1 ENHRY, CDR2 SYGVKD. Trimming took 11 bases from V and 4 from J, leaving 20 bases between them. CDR3 nucleotides: TGTGCCGCGAAGCACAGGGGTAGCGGAGAGACCCAGTACTTC. It specifies CAAKHRGSGETQYF.

This sequence joins TRBV28 and TRBJ1-1; D is unresolved. The CDR3 consists of 15 residues. Looked up from germline, CDR1 is MDHEN and CDR2 is SYDVKM. V lost 2 bases and J 1 base, leaving 11 bases between the germline ends. CDR3 loop: CASSLNGGRNTEAFF. DNA for the CDR3: TGTGCCAGCAGTTTAAACGGAGGGAGGAACACTGAAGCTTTCTTT.

J is TRBJ1-1 and V is TRBV5-6, with 9 bases fitting TRBD1. Trimming at V came to 4 bases and at J to 5 bases, leaving 6 bases not matched to a gene. This CDR3 spans 14 amino acids. Germline loops: CDR1 SGHDT, CDR2 YYEEEE. The CDR3 DNA reads as TGTGCCAGCAGCGTCACAGGGGGCTGGACTGAAGCTTTCTTT. It codes for CASSVTGGWTEAFF. Full variable domain (remainder filled in from reference TRBV5-6 and TRBJ1-1): DAGVTQSPTHLIKTRGQQVTLRCSPKSGHDTVSWYQQALGQGPQFIFQYYEEEERQRGNFPDRFSGHQFPNYSSELNVNALLLGDSALYLCASSVTGGWTEAFFGQGTRLTVV.

The gene calls are TRBV5-1 and TRBJ2-3; 15 nucleotides align to TRBD2. Germline CDR1 reads SGHRS; CDR2 reads YFSETQ. The CDR3 consists of 18 residues. Unmatched junction bases numbered 10, after V lost 6 bases and J lost 2 bases. For the CDR3, the DNA is TGCGCCAGCACCCGGACTAGCGGGGGGGCTATCATCACAGATACGCAGTATTTT. It specifies CASTRTSGGAIITDTQYF.

The chain combines TRBV4-1 with TRBJ2-3; no clear D. V was clipped by 2 bases and J by 6 bases, with 15 bases between them. This CDR3 contains 15 residues. Germline values: CDR1 MGHRA, CDR2 YSYEKL. In DNA form, the CDR3 reads TGCGCCAGCAGCCAAACCCCCGAGAGCTGGGATACGCAGTATTTT. Translating gives CASSQTPESWDTQYF.

This clone was seen a single time. The chain employs TRBV30 and TRBJ1-1; TRBD1 is a possible D gene (5 bases). V dropped 2 bases and J dropped 0 bases, with 13 bases sitting between them. CDR3 length equals 15 residues. Germline lookup yields CDR1 GTSNPN and CDR2 SVGIG (reference sequence). For the CDR3, the DNA is TGTGCCTGGAGTTTCCAGGGTAACATGAACACTGAAGCTTTCTTT. It codes for CAWSFQGNMNTEAFF.

The rearrangement joins TRBV9 to TRBJ2-7, with a possible D match to TRBD2 (5 bases). Germline-derived CDR1 and CDR2 are SGDLS and YYNGEE. V was trimmed by 5 bases and J by 3 bases, leaving 15 bases between them. The CDR3 is 14 amino acids. The CDR3 loop is CASSNNREDYEQYV. CDR3 sequence (DNA): TGTGCCAGCAGTAATAACCGGGAAGACTACGAGCAGTACGTC.